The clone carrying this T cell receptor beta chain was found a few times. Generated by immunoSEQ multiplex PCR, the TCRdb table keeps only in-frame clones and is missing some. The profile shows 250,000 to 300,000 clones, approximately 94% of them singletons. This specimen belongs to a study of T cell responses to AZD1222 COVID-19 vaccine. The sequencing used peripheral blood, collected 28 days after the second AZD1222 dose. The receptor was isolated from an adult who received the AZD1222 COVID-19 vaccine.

CDR3 protein: CASSVGQGAANEKLFF. The DNA for the CDR3 is TGTGCCAGCAGTGTAGGGCAGGGAGCAGCTAATGAAAAACTGTTTTTT. This rearrangement joins TRBV2 to TRBJ1-4, with D possibly TRBD1 on 5 matching bases. This CDR3 spans 16 amino acids. V lost 4 bases and J 3 bases, leaving 15 bases between the germline ends. CDR1 is SNHLY, CDR2 FYNNEI, per germline.